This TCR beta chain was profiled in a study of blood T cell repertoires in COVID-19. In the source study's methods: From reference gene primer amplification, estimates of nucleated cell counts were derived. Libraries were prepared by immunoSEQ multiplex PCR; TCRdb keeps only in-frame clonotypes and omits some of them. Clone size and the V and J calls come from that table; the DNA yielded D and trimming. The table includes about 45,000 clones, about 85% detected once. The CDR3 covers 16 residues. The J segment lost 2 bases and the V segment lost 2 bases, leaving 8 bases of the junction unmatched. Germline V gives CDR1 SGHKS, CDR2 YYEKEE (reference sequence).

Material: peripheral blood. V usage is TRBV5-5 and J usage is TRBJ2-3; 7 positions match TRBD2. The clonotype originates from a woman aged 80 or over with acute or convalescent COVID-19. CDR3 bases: TGTGCCAGCAGCTTCTCAGCGGGATCCTTCACAGATACGCAGTATTTT. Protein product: CASSFSAGSFTDTQYF.